The T cell receptor (beta chain) under discussion was sequenced for a study of shared clonotypes between healthy human individuals (dated by TCRdb to 2018 to 2020). For context, the study as a whole: The cohort comprised two women and a few men aged 18 to 49 years. For each donor, three plates each were used for CD4 naive and CD4 memory, two plates were used for CD8 naive, and one plate was used for CD8 memory. To estimate repertoire size and how much clonotypes are shared between individuals, the study performed deep sequencing of blood TCR repertoires from roughly five healthy adults. To increase sequencing depth and limit assay-specific biases, TCR repertoire library preparation and sequencing were carried out by different laboratories using diverse techniques. Between about 0.94 and 8.9 billion PBMCs per donor were obtained by leukapheresis. The investigation overall reported the following: The small number of donors limited the genetic and exposure-history diversity represented. Based on pairwise subsampling, the degree of clonotype sharing among donors was expected to be affected by sequencing depth. Sampling was limited to blood, and TCR repertoires in tissue likely differ from TCR repertoires in blood. Naive subsets generally had larger estimated clonotype richness than memory subsets did. Rarefaction of sorted-subset datasets indicated incomplete sequencing despite the large sequencing depth. When a few donors were compared, the shared fraction of clonotypes was around 4.6% for naive CD4, roughly 3.4% for naive CD8, 2% to 2.5% for memory CD4, and 0.4% for memory CD8. Compared with non-shared clonotypes, the clonotypes found in all four sorted-subset donors had higher generation probabilities.

TCR CDR3 regions were amplified from genomic DNA by multiplex PCR using the deep immunoSEQ assay. For each cell subset, the extracted genomic DNA was distributed evenly across all wells of several immunoSEQ 96-well plates, and each plate served as one replicate. For sorted subsets, 200 to 250 ng of genomic DNA, equivalent to 25,000 to 35,000 T cell genomes, went into each replicate PCR. Purified libraries were measured with a Qubit 3.0 fluorometer, size-checked on a Bioanalyzer 2100, and measured again with the KAPA Library Quantification kit. Every immunoSEQ 96-well plate was sequenced on a dedicated single-read 150-cycle Illumina NextSeq 550 flow cell. Per the authors' processing: Because only junctional sequences without quality scores were contained in the immunoSEQ output, filtering matching that applied to full-length reads could not be performed. Sequences were annotated with PyIR, a Python wrapper for IgBLAST v1.9, using IMGT germline references to assign V/J genes and CDR3. Reads with weak V/J assignments (E-value above 1e-6), missing CDR3, stop codons, out-of-frame junctions, or ambiguous translated residues were removed. A V3J clonotype was defined by an identical inferred V gene, J gene, and CDR3 amino acid sequence. To compute the percentage overlap between repertoires, the number of shared unique clonotypes was divided by the size of the smaller repertoire. Three approaches were used to assess repertoire richness: RTK rarefaction, the Chao1 estimator, and Recon v2.1 estimates of unobserved clonotypes. For all TCRbeta clonotypes obtained by the gDNA method from a few donors, generation probabilities were computed with OLGA. The source is immuneACCESS, and TCRdb retained only in-frame sequences with V and J called. Part of the clones is not carried over; for the studies checked, unresolved V genes explain less than half of this, and the remainder is unexplained. The V and J calls and clone size were taken over from that table, and D and trimming were inferred from the DNA. Within this sample are 800,000 to 1,200,000 clones, with approximately 78% of them counted one time only. Approximately 0.56% of the sample is taken by the ten largest.

Healthy HIV-negative adults with no recently reported acute infections or vaccinations were included as donors. Only Caucasian adults living in Nashville, Tennessee, USA were represented among the donors. Magnetic negative selection was used to enrich CD4+ T cells, after which naive cells were positively selected on CD45RA and the negative fraction became the memory subset. Blood was collected by leukapheresis, and PBMCs were isolated by Ficoll-Histopaque density gradient centrifugation and then cryopreserved in liquid nitrogen vapor phase. Analytical flow cytometry was used to check the purity and quantity of every magnetically sorted T cell population. Genomic DNA was isolated from each sorted fraction and quantified by UV absorbance on a Nanodrop 2000c. The table lists this clone with a count of one. What antigen it recognizes has not been identified. Qualities for individual bases were not recorded, and no much larger clone is one base off.

Inclusive of the bounding cysteine and phenylalanine, the CDR3 is 14 residues long. Just the 42-base CDR3 DNA is kept, in frame starting at base 1. Compared with germline, V lacks 1 base and J lacks 2 bases; bases without a gene match: 3. Based on the germline V gene (reference sequence), the CDR1 and CDR2 sequences are GTSNPN and SVGIG. Sample: memory CD4+ T cells from PBMCs. The cell subset or site tag for this specimen amounts to: CD45RA-negative fraction. The TCR was taken from a man aged 18 to 30 in good health. Some clones in this sample may be carry-over from other donors' samples. The chain links TRBV30 with TRBJ2-5, and 8 junctional nucleotides match TRBD1. CDR3 region: CAWSARTGQETQYF. The DNA sequence is given as TGTGCCTGGAGTGCACGGACAGGGCAAGAGACCCAGTACTTC.